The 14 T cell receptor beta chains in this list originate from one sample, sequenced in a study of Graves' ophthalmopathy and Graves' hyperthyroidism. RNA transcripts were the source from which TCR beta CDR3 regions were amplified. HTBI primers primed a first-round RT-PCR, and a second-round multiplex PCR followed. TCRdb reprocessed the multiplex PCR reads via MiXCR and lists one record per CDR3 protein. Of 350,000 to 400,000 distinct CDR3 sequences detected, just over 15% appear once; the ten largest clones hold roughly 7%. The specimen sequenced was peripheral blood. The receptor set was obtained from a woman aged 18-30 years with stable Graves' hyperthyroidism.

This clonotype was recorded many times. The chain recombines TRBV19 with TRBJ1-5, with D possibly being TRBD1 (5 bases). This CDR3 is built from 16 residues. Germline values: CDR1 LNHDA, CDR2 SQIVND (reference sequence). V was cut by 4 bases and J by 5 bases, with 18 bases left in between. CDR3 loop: CASSKFRGETDQPQHF. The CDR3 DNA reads TGTGCCAGTAGTAAATTTAGGGGAGAGACGGATCAGCCCCAGCATTTT.

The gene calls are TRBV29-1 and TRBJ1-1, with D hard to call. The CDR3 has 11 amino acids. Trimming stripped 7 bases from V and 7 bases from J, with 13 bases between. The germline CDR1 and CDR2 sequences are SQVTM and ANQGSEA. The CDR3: CSAWTSYEAFF. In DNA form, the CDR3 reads TGCAGCGCCTGGACGTCTTATGAAGCTTTCTTT.

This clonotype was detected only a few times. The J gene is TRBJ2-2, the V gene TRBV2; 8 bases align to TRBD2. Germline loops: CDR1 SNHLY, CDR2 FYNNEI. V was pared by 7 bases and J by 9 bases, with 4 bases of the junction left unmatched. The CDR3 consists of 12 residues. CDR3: CASTGGARELFF. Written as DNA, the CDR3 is TGTGCCAGCACCGGGGGGGCGCGGGAGCTGTTTTTT.

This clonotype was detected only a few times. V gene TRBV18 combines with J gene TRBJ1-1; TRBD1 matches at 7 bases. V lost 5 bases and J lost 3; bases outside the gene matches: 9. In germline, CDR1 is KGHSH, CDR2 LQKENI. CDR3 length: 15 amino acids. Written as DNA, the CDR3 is TGTGCCAGCTCAACAGGGGATCGAGGGGACACTGAAGCTTTCTTT. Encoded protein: CASSTGDRGDTEAFF.

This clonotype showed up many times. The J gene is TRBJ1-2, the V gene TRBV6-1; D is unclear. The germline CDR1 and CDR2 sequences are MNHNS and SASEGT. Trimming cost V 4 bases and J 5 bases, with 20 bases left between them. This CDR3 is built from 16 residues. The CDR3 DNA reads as TGTGCCAGCAGTGTACGTGGGCCCCGACACCCTTATGGCTACACCTTC. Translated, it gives CASSVRGPRHPYGYTF.

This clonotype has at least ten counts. Here the CDR3 DNA reads TGTGCCAGCAGCCTGACTAGCGGGGGCTACACCGGGGAGCTGTTTTTT. Amino acids: CASSLTSGGYTGELFF. The chain recombines TRBV12-3 or TRBV12-4 with TRBJ2-2; 12 nucleotides match TRBD2. V shed 6 bases and J 3 bases; nucleotides not matched to a gene: 5. This CDR3 region has 16 residues.

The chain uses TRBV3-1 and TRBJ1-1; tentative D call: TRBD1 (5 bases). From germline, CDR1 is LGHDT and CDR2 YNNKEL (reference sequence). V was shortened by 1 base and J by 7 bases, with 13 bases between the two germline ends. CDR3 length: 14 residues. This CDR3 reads CASSQAGHGDEAFF. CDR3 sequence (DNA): TGTGCCAGCAGCCAAGCCGGACACGGGGATGAAGCTTTCTTT.

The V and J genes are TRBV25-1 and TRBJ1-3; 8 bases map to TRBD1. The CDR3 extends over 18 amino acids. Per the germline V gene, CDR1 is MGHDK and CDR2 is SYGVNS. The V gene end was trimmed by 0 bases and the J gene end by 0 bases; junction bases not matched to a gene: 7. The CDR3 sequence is CASSEYRSGGSSGNTIYF. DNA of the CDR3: TGTGCCAGCAGTGAATATCGGTCAGGGGGCAGCTCTGGAAACACCATATATTTT.

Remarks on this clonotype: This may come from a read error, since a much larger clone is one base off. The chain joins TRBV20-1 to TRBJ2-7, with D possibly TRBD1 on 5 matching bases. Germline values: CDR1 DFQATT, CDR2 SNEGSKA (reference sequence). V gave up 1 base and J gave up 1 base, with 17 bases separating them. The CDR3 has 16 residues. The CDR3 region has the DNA TGCAGTGCTAGAGCTTTCAGGGAAGGCCTATCCTACGAGCAGTACTTC. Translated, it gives CSARAFREGLSYEQYF.

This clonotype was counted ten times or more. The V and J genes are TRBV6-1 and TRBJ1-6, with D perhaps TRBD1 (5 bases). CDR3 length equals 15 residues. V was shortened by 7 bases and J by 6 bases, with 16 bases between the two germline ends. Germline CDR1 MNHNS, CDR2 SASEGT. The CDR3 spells CASNPHQGSNSPLHF. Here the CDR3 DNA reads TGTGCCAGCAATCCCCACCAGGGTAGTAATTCACCCCTCCACTTT.

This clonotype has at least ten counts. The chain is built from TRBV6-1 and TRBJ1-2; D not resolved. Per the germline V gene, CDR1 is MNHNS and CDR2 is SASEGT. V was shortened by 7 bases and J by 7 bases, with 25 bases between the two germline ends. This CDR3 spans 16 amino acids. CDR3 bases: TGTGCCAGCACCGAAAAGATTGTTTACATCGGAGTTGGCTACACCTTC. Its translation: CASTEKIVYIGVGYTF.

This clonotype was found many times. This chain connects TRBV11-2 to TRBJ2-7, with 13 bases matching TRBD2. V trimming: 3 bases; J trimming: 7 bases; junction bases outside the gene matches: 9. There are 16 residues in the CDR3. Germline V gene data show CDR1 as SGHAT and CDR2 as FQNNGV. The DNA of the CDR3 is TGTGCCAGCAGCTTGTCCCTACTAGCGGGGGGGCGAGAGCAGTACTTC. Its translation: CASSLSLLAGGREQYF.

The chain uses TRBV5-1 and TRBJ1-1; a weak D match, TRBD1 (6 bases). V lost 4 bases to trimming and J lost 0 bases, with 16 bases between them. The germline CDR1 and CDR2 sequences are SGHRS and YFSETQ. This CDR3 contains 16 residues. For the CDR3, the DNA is TGCGCCAGCAGCGAGGGGCTAGGGGGGTTGAACACTGAAGCTTTCTTT. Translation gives CASSEGLGGLNTEAFF.

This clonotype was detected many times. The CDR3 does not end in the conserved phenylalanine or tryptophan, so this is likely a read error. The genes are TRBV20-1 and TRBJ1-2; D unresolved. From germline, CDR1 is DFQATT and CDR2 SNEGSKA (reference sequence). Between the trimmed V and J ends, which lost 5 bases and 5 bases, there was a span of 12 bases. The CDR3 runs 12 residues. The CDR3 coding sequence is TGCAGTGCTGGGGTAGAGGTGTATGGCTACACCCTC. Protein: CSAGVEVYGYTL.